These 4 T cell receptor beta chains originate from one sample sequenced in a study of blood T cell repertoires in COVID-19. Clones were read by immunoSEQ multiplex PCR, and TCRdb kept only the in-frame ones, dropping some. The repertoire holds about 68,000 clones, with 80% to 95% as singletons. The sample consisted of peripheral blood. The source of these receptors is a man in his fifties or sixties with COVID-19, enrolled during active disease.

V usage is TRBV6-5 and J usage is TRBJ1-4; no clear D. V was shortened by 0 bases and J by 8 bases, with 13 bases between the two germline ends. Germline V gene data show CDR1 as MNHEY and CDR2 as SVGAGI. This CDR3 region has 15 residues. DNA for the CDR3: TGTGCCAGCAGTTACTCGGTCGAGTCGAGGGAAAAACTGTTTTTT. It is translated as CASSYSVESREKLFF.

The chain recombines TRBV5-1 with TRBJ1-4; possible D gene TRBD1, 5 bases. The CDR3 length is 13 residues. The ends were cut back, 5 bases at V and 8 bases at J, with 13 bases in the middle. Germline V lookup: CDR1 SGHRS, CDR2 YFSETQ. In nucleotides, the CDR3 is TGCGCCAGCAGGGACCAGGGTAGCGAAAAACTGTTTTTT. Protein product: CASRDQGSEKLFF.

The CDR3 DNA reads TGTGCCAGCAGTTTATCGAGAGATTCACCCCTCCACTTT. This encodes CASSLSRDSPLHF. The chain couples TRBV27 to TRBJ1-6, with no clear D. Trimming cost V 0 bases and J 8 bases, with 5 bases left between them. This CDR3 region has 13 residues. Germline V gene sequence: CDR1 MNHEY, CDR2 SMNVEV (reference sequence).

The V gene is TRBV28, the J gene TRBJ1-6; no definite D call. The CDR3 loop spans 15 amino acids. The V end was cut by 2 bases, the J end by 6 bases, with 11 bases between. Germline V gives CDR1 MDHEN, CDR2 SYDVKM. Here the CDR3 DNA reads TGTGCCAGCAGTTTACAAGTGGGCGCTAATTCACCCCTCCACTTT. This sequence encodes CASSLQVGANSPLHF.